This T cell receptor (beta chain) came from a study of regulatory T cells in long-lasting Graves disease. Turning to the study itself: More than 5 years of antithyroid drugs with positive TSH receptor antibodies defined persistent Graves' disease. Study conclusions and caveats: With a small sample size, accuracy may have been reduced.

The sample's time point: persistent/refractory GD, antithyroid drugs over 5 years with positive TRAb. With RNA extracted from PBMCs as input, the TCR library was made. Building of the TCR beta libraries involved iRepertoire HTBI primers and Arm-PCR of CDR3 regions. One entry per CDR3 protein, called by TCRdb with MiXCR from the multiplex PCR reads. Among about 460,000 distinct CDR3 sequences listed, under 25% were seen once. This clonotype has only a few counts. Its antigen is as yet unknown. CDR3 size: 13 residues. Trimming left V 5 bases short and J 7 bases short, with 14 bases between. Germline CDR1 is LGHDT and CDR2 is YNNKEL (reference sequence).

This TCR derives from a female donor with Graves disease. The genes are TRBV3-1 and TRBJ1-2; tentative D call: TRBD1 (6 bases). Material: peripheral blood mononuclear cells (PBMCs), obtained when the disease was refractory, from a patient treated with antithyroid drugs. Here the CDR3 DNA reads TGTGCCAGCAGCACAGGGACCGCCGCTGGCTACACCTTC. Its translation is CASSTGTAAGYTF.